This is a list of T cell receptor beta chains from one sample in a study of chemoradiotherapy in HPV16-positive cancers. Using immunoSEQ multiplex PCR, the repertoire was profiled, and TCRdb retains in-frame clones only, with some absent. The data show some 30,000 clones, about four fifths seen once. The input for sequencing was blood, taken from a patient who underwent chemoradiotherapy. The source is a human donor with HPV-associated anogenital cancer. CDR3s include the opening cysteine and the closing phenylalanine or tryptophan. The D gene is left open where the match is weak. For some rows the clone size is stated as once, few or many, or as a class when expanded; others skip it.

TRBD1,few,TRBJ1-2,TRBV4-2,TGTGCCAGCAGCCGGTCCCAGGGGGCTGACTATGGCTACACCTTC,CASSRSQGADYGYTF
.,.,TRBJ1-5,TRBV1,TGCACCAGCAGCCAAGATAATTGGGGCTACAATCAGCCCCAGCATTTT,CTSSQDNWGYNQPQHF
.,.,TRBJ2-1,TRBV11-2,TGTGCCAGCAGCTTCCGGGCGGGTGAGCAGTTCTTC,CASSFRAGEQFF
.,.,TRBJ2-3,TRBV9,TGTGCCAGCAAGGATAACACAGATACGCAGTATTTT,CASKDNTDTQYF
TRBD1,.,TRBJ2-2,TRBV27,TGTGCCAGCAGTAGGTTTCAGGGGGCGCCCGGGGAGCTGTTTTTT,CASSRFQGAPGELFF
TRBD2,.,TRBJ2-3,TRBV5-1,TGCGCCACCTCTAGCGGGGGGGCGGTGGATACGCAGTATTTT,CATSSGGAVDTQYF
.,.,TRBJ2-1,TRBV10-3,TGTGCCATCAGTGTGATCGGACATAACAATGAGCAGTTCTTC,CAISVIGHNNEQFF
TRBD1,.,TRBJ1-2,TRBV7-9,TGTGCCAGCAGCCCCTCGGGACAGTGGAACTATGGCTACACCTTC,CASSPSGQWNYGYTF
.,.,TRBJ1-1,TRBV7-8,TGTGCCAGCAGCCAGAGCCGCCGACCGGGGGCTGAAGCTTTCTTT,CASSQSRRPGAEAFF
.,.,TRBJ1-1,TRBV28,TGTGCCAGCCAGCCCCGGACGGATAACACTGAAGCTTTCTTT,CASQPRTDNTEAFF
.,.,TRBJ1-3,TRBV19,TGTGCCAGTAGTATGGGCCTGACCATATATTTT,CASSMGLTIYF
TRBD1,once,TRBJ1-2,TRBV7-2,TGTGCCAGCAGCTCGGCCGGGACAGGGGGCCTCTATGGCTACACCTTC,CASSSAGTGGLYGYTF
.,.,TRBJ1-1,TRBV10-2,TGCGCCAGCAGCAACAGGGCTTTGGGCACTGAAGCTTTCTTT,CASSNRALGTEAFF
.,.,TRBJ1-6,TRBV28,TGTGCCAGCAGTTCGGATATGAGGGCCTATAATTCACCCCTCCACTTT,CASSSDMRAYNSPLHF
.,.,TRBJ1-1,TRBV19,TGTGCCAGTAGTATCGTCCCCGTGGGAACCTCTGAAGCTTTCTTT,CASSIVPVGTSEAFF
.,.,TRBJ1-1,TRBV7-6,TGTGCCAGCAGCTCAAGGATTAACACTGAAGCTTTCTTT,CASSSRINTEAFF
.,once,TRBJ1-6,TRBV23-1,TGCGCCAGCAGTCAATCTAGGACCCCCGCCAGTCAATATGGTAGTTCACCCCTCCACTTT,CASSQSRTPASQYGSSPLHF
TRBD1,.,TRBJ2-3,TRBV9,TGTGCCAGCAGCGTAGGGACAGGGGGCAGGGGCACAGATACGCAGTATTTT,CASSVGTGGRGTDTQYF
.,once,TRBJ1-1,TRBV19,TGTGCCAGTATTTCGGGCCCGGGTCGAAAGACTGAAGCTTTCTTT,CASISGPGRKTEAFF
.,.,TRBJ1-4,TRBV9,TGTGCCAGCAGCTTCCGACAGGATGAAAAACTGTTTTTT,CASSFRQDEKLFF
TRBD2,.,TRBJ2-5,TRBV6-5,TGTGCCAGCAGTTACGCCTCTAGCGGGGAAGAGACCCAGTACTTC,CASSYASSGEETQYF
.,.,TRBJ1-1,TRBV29-1,TGCAGCGCAAAACAGGTGAACACTGAAGCTTTCTTT,CSAKQVNTEAFF
.,.,TRBJ2-5,TRBV19,TGTGCCAGTAGTATAGTTGGGGGGCAAGAGACCCAGTACTTC,CASSIVGGQETQYF
.,.,TRBJ1-6,TRBV5-6,TGTGCCAGCAGCTTTCGGCAGGCTCATTCACCCCTCCACTTT,CASSFRQAHSPLHF
.,.,TRBJ2-7,TRBV7-9,TGTGCCAGCAGCTTATTTGCTCAGTACGAGCAGTACTTC,CASSLFAQYEQYF
.,.,TRBJ2-5,TRBV27,TGTGCCAGCAGGAGAACTATCGGTCTAGAAGAGACCCAGTACTTC,CASRRTIGLEETQYF
.,.,TRBJ1-1,TRBV5-5,TGTGCCAGCAGCTTGGCCGTATTCACTGAAGCTTTCTTT,CASSLAVFTEAFF
TRBD1,.,TRBJ2-3,TRBV9,TGTGCCAGCAGCGTAGGAGGGGGCAGGGGCACAGATACGCAGTATTTT,CASSVGGGRGTDTQYF
TRBD1,.,TRBJ2-3,TRBV15,TGTGCCACCAGCAGAGATACGCAGGGGGCGGCAGATACGCAGTATTTT,CATSRDTQGAADTQYF
.,.,TRBJ2-2,TRBV19,TGTGCCAGTAGGCCCGCCGAGCTAGGAGGGGAGCTGTTTTTT,CASRPAELGGELFF
TRBD1,.,TRBJ2-3,TRBV30,TGTGCCTGGAGGCCCGGGACAGGGGCCCTCACAGATACGCAGTATTTT,CAWRPGTGALTDTQYF
TRBD1,.,TRBJ1-1,TRBV14,TGTGCCAGCAGCCATCGGCAGGGGGCTGGGAACACTGAAGCTTTCTTT,CASSHRQGAGNTEAFF
.,.,TRBJ1-1,TRBV5-1,TGCGCCAGCAGCTTGCAGAACATGAACACTGAAGCTTTCTTT,CASSLQNMNTEAFF
.,.,TRBJ2-3,TRBV29-1,TGCAGCGTGACCCAGGTGGCAGGGGGCACAGATACGCAGTATTTT,CSVTQVAGGTDTQYF